A single T cell receptor (beta chain) is shown here with its context. The germline gives CDR1 SGHKS, CDR2 YYEKEE (reference sequence). This CDR3 has 15 amino acids. UMI-tagged TRB cDNA libraries were built via 5' RACE. TCRdb reprocessed the 5' RACE reads and reports one entry per CDR3 protein, with no DNA. The sample shows tens of thousands of distinct CDR3 sequences, and approximately 1.5% sits with its ten largest clones. The data are from a study of CXCR3-negative and CXCR3-positive naive CD8 T cells. Sequencing was performed on naive CXCR3- CD8+ T cells from blood. Subset given: CD45RO-CCR7+CD27+CD95- naive CD8+ T cells lacking CXCR3 (TNR3-). The sequence derives from a human donor in good health. Some clones in this sample may be carry-over from other donors' samples. This chain uses TRBV5-5 with TRBJ2-3; TCRdb reports TRBD2, a call that lacks DNA to check it against. This CDR3 is CASSLEAGRTDTQYF. Full variable domain (remainder filled in from reference TRBV5-5 and TRBJ2-3): DAGVTQSPTHLIKTRGQQVTLRCSPISGHKSVSWYQQVLGQGPQFIFQYYEKEERGRGNFPDRFSARQFPNYSSELNVNALLLGDSALYLCASSLEAGRTDTQYFGPGTRLTVL.